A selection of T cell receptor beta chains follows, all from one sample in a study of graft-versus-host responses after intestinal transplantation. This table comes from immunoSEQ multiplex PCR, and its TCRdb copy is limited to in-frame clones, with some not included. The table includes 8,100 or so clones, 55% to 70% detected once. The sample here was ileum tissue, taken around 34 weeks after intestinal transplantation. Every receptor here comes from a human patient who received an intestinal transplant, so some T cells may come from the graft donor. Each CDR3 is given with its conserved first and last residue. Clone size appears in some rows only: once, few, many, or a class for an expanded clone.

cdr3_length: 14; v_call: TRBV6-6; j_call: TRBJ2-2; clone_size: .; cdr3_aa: CASTHRQNTGELFF
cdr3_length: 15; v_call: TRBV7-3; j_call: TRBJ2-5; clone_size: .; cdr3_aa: CASSTHGGAGETQYF
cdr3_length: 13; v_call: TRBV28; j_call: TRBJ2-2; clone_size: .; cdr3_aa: CASSLGFTGELFF
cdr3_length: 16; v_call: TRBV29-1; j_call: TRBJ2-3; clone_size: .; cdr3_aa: CSVEAWGETSTDTQYF
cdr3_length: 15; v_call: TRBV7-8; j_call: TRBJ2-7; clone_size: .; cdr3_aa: CASSLALGRSYEQYF
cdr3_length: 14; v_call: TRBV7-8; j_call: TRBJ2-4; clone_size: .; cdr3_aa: CASSLEFAKNIQYF
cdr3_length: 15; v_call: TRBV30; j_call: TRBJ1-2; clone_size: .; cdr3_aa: CACFSEQKANYGYTF
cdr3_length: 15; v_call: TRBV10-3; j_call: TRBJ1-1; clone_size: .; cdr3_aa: CAISERTSMNTEAFF
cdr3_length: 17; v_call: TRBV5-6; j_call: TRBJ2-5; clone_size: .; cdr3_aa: CASSLWSGGAYQETQYF
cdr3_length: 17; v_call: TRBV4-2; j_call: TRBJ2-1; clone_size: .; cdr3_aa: CASSQGGLAGLYNEQFF
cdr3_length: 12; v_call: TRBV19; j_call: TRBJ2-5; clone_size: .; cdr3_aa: CASSRVGETQYF
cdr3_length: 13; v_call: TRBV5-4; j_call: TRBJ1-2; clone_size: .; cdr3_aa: CASSIDRVGGYTF
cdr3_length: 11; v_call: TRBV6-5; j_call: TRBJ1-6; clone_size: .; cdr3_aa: CASSYRSPLHF
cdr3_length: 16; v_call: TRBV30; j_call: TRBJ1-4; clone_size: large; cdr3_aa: CAWSGDIECENEKLFF
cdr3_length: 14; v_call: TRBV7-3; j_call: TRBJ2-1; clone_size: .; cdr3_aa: CASSVTGGQSEQFF
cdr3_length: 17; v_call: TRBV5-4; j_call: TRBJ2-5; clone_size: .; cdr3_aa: CASSLELQGNEGETQYF
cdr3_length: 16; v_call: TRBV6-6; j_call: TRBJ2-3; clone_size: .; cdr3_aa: CASSYSIRKASDTQYF
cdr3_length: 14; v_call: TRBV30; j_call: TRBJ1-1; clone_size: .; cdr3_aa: CAWTAEVISTEAFF
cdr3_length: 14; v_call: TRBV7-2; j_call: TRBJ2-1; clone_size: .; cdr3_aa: CASSYRDVYNEQFF
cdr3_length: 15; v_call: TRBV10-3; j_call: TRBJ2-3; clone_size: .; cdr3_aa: CAIRPGTGDADTQYF
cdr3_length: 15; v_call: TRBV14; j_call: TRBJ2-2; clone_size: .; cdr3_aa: CASSQVLATTGELFF
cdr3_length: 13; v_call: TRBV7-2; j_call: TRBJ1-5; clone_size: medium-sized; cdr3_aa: CASSSDRNQPQHF
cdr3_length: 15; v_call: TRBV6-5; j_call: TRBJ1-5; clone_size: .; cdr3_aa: CASSLLGVSNQPQHF
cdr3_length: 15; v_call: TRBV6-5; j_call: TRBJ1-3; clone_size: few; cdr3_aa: CASSYSQGAGNTIYF
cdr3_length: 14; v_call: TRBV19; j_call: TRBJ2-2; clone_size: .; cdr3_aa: CASRGASNTGELFF
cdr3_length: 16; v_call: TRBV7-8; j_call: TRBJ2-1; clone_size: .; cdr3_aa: CASSKVRDRRYNEQFF
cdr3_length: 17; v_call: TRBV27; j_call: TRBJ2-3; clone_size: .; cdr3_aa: CASSLSGGDPDTDTQYF
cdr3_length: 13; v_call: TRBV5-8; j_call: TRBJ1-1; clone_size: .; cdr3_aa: CASSSMINTEAFF
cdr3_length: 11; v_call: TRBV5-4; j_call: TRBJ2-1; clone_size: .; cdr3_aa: CASSFEQGQFF
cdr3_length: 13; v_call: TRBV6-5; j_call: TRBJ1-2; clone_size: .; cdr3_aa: CASSSGTADGYTF
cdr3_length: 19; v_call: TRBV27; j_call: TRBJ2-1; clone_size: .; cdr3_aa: CASSFSPLAGAISYNEQFF
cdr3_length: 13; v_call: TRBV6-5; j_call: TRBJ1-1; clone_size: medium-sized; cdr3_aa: CATSAGANTEAFF
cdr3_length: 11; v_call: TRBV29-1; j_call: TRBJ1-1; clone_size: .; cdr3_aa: CSVEPWGVPFF
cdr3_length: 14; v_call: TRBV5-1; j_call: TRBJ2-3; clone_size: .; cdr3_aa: CASRGWGGTDTQYF
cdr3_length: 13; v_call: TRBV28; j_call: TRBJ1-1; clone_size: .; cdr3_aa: CASSPRLNTEAFF
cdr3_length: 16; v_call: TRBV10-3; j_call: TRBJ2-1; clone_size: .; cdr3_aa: CAISERTSGSYNEQFF
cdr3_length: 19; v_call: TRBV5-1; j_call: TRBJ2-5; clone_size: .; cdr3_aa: CASSFLVVSGGGPQETQYF
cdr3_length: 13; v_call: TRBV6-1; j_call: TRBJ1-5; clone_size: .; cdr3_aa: CASSEEGNQPQHF
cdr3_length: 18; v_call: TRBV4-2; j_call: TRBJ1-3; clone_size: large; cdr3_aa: CASSQDGHRNPSGNTIYF
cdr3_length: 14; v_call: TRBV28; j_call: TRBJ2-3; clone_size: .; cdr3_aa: CASSSQLWADTQYF
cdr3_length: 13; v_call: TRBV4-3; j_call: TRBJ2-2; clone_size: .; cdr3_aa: CASSGQGDGELFF
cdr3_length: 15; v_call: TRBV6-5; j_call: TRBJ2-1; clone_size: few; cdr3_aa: CASSSFSGGGNEQFF
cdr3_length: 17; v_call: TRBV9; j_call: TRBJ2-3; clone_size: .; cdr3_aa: CASSVSGGGAYTDTQYF
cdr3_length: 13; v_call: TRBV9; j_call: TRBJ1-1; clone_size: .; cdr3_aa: CASSVGGYTEAFF
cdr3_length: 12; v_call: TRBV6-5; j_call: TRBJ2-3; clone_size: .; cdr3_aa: CASSPRAGTQYF
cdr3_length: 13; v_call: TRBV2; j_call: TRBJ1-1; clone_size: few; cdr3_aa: CAIIRERNTEAFF
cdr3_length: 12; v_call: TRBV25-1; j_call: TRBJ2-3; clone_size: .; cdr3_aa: CASGGGTDTQYF
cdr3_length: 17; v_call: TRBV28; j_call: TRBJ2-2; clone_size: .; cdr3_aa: CASTVSATGVSAGELFF
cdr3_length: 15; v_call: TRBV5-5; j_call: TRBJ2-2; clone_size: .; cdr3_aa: CASSWTSGGTGELFF
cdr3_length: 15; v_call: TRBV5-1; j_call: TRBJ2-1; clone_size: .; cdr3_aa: CASTGGGRVLNEQFF
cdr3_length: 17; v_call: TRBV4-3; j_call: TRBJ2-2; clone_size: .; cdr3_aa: CASSQERWRVISGELFF
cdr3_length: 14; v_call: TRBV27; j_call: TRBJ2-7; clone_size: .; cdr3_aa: CASSLTRVGHEQYF
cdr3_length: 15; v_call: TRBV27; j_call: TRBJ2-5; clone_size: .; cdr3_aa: CASGTGTGAGETQYF
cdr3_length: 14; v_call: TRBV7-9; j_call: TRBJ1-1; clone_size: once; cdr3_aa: CASSLDWGGTEAFF
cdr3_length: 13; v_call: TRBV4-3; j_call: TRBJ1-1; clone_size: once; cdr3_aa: CASSRDLNTEAFF